Below are 27 T cell receptor beta chains sequenced from a single sample in a study of CD8 T cells in ankylosing spondylitis listed by TCRdb under 2017. The method was 5' RACE. This sample was sequenced with an Illumina HiSeq 2500. The public sequencing data were trimmed at Q25 with fastp and processed into clonotypes with MiXCR by TCRdb, which kept only in-frame beta chains. Every distinct CDR3 protein forms one entry, paired with its most common genes and DNA. In all, the sample holds 200,000 to 300,000 distinct CDR3 sequences, and roughly 32% of those were seen once. Roughly 4% of the sample is held by the ten biggest clonotypes. The specimen sequenced was blood, either unsorted or a sorted T cell fraction (not recorded which). The receptors originated from a male donor with ankylosing spondylitis or in good health (not recorded which).

The V and J genes are TRBV21-1 and TRBJ1-2. TRBV21-1 is marked as a pseudogene. The CDR3 is 14 amino acids. For the CDR3, the DNA is TGTGCCAGCAGCAAAGCGCCGGAGGCCTATGGCTACACCTTC. Translation gives CASSKAPEAYGYTF.

This clonotype has a count of ten or more. The CDR3 region is CSAGVGNTIYF. CDR3 DNA: TGCAGTGCTGGAGTCGGGAACACCATATATTTT. The chain carries TRBV20-1 and TRBJ1-3; unclear D gene. V dropped 5 bases and J dropped 7 bases, with 9 bases sitting between them. Germline values: CDR1 DFQATT, CDR2 SNEGSKA (reference sequence). This CDR3 has 11 residues.

The V gene is TRBV6-1, the J gene TRBJ1-5, with TRBD1 as a possible D gene (6 bases). Germline CDR1 reads MNHNS; CDR2 reads SASEGT. The ends were cut back, 6 bases at V and 3 bases at J, with 12 bases in the middle. The CDR3 is made up of 14 amino acids. This chain's CDR3 is CASSTQGFNQPQHF. DNA of the CDR3: TGTGCCAGCAGCACACAGGGTTTCAATCAGCCCCAGCATTTT.

As for this clonotype: Because the CDR3 is missing its conserved closing phenylalanine or tryptophan, this is likely a read error. The V and J genes are TRBV4-2 and TRBJ2-1; D ambiguous. Trimming removed 0 bases at V and 4 bases at J, with 7 bases between. Germline loops: CDR1 LGHNA, CDR2 YNFKEQ. The CDR3 has 14 amino acids. For the CDR3, the DNA is TGTGCCAGCAGCCAAGAGGCCTTTTACAATGAGCAGTTCCTC. Its protein is CASSQEAFYNEQFL.

The chain combines TRBV29-1 with TRBJ2-7, with D unclear. CDR1 is SQVTM, CDR2 ANQGSEA, per germline. Between the trimmed V and J ends, which lost 6 bases and 4 bases, there was a span of 10 bases. The length of the CDR3 is 11 residues. This CDR3 is CSVGNSYEQYF. The CDR3 DNA is TGCAGCGTCGGAAACAGTTACGAGCAGTACTTC.

The chain links TRBV21-1 to TRBJ1-1. TRBV21-1 is classified as a pseudogene. The CDR3 is 17 residues long. The DNA for the CDR3 is TGTGCCAGCAGCAAAGTGGGGGGAGGGCAGAGGAACACTGAAGCTTTCTTT. It specifies CASSKVGGGQRNTEAFF.

This clonotype has a handful of counts. This chain connects TRBV24-1 to TRBJ2-5; 9 positions match TRBD1. V lost 3 bases and J lost 0; bases outside the gene matches: 7. The CDR3 runs 17 residues. Germline V gene sequence: CDR1 KGHDR, CDR2 SFDVKD. CDR3 in amino acids: CATSDPPGTGYQETQYF. CDR3 nucleotides: TGTGCCACCAGTGATCCCCCCGGGACAGGGTACCAAGAGACCCAGTACTTC.

This clonotype was seen a handful of times. The J gene is TRBJ1-1, the V gene TRBV3-1; 8 nucleotides agree with TRBD1. CDR1 and CDR2 (germline): LGHDT, YNNKEL (reference sequence). The CDR3 runs 14 residues. The V gene end was trimmed by 4 bases and the J gene end by 4 bases; junction bases not matched to a gene: 5. The CDR3 DNA follows: TGTGCCAGCAGCCCCTCCGGACAGGGCACTGAAGCTTTCTTT. This translates into CASSPSGQGTEAFF.

This clonotype was detected a few times. The genes are TRBV6-5 and TRBJ2-3, with 11 bases matching TRBD2. The CDR3 sequence is 18 residues long. Trimming took 2 bases from V and 5 from J; bases not matched to a gene: 12. Germline V gives CDR1 MNHEY, CDR2 SVGAGI. The CDR3 coding sequence is TGTGCCAGCAGTTACATCCCGCCTAGCGGGGGGCGTAGAGATACGCAGTATTTT. It is translated as CASSYIPPSGGRRDTQYF.

The chain joins TRBV12-3 or TRBV12-4 to TRBJ1-1; D may be TRBD1 (5 bases). The CDR3 is 12 amino acids. Trimming stripped 4 bases from V and 8 bases from J, with 11 bases between. The CDR3 reads CASSSSGVEAFF. The CDR3, as DNA: TGTGCCAGCAGTTCCTCGGGGGTGGAAGCTTTCTTT.

The gene calls are TRBV30 and TRBJ1-2; TRBD1 agrees at 9 bases. The CDR3 runs 15 residues. Germline V lookup: CDR1 GTSNPN, CDR2 SVGIG (reference sequence). Trimming took 4 bases from V and 7 from J; bases not matched to a gene: 13. This CDR3 is CAWTHRTGAYFGYTF. CDR3 nucleotide sequence: TGTGCCTGGACCCACCGGACAGGGGCATATTTTGGCTACACCTTC.

CDR3 in DNA: TGTGCCAGCAGTGTTGGGCGGGACAATCAGCCCCAGCATTTT. Translating gives CASSVGRDNQPQHF. The gene calls are TRBV7-9 and TRBJ1-5, with D unclear. There are 14 residues in the CDR3. Trimming took 6 bases from V and 3 from J, leaving 12 bases between them. Germline V lookup: CDR1 SEHNR, CDR2 FQNEAQ (reference sequence). The full variable domain, rest sourced from reference TRBV7-9 and TRBJ1-5, is DTGVSQNPRHKITKRGQNVTFRCDPISEHNRLYWYRQTLGQGPEFLTYFQNEAQLEKSRLLSDRFSAERPKGSFSTLEIQRTEQGDSAMYLCASSVGRDNQPQHFGDGTRLSIL.

The chain joins TRBV7-9 to TRBJ2-3; D tentatively fits TRBD1 or TRBD2 (6 bases each). Trimming left V 1 base short and J 10 bases short, with 9 bases between. CDR3 size: 12 residues. Germline CDR1 reads SEHNR; CDR2 reads FQNEAQ (reference sequence). The CDR3 DNA is TGTGCCAGCAGCTTAGTAAGGGGGGCGCAGTATTTT. This codes for CASSLVRGAQYF.

V gene TRBV10-3 combines with J gene TRBJ1-2; D is undetermined. In germline, CDR1 is ENHRY, CDR2 SYGVKD. The CDR3 loop spans 12 amino acids. With 6 bases removed from V and 6 bases from J, the gap between germline ends came to 11 bases. CDR3 region: CAISTGTDGYTF. CDR3 coding DNA: TGTGCCATCAGCACCGGTACCGATGGCTACACCTTC.

This clonotype was detected a few times. The J gene is TRBJ2-1, the V gene TRBV7-3, with 11 bases identical to TRBD2. V dropped 3 bases and J dropped 10; count of bases not matched to a gene: 14. The CDR3 length is 17 residues. Germline lookup yields CDR1 SGHTA and CDR2 FQGTGA. The CDR3 here is CASSFPSAGTSGPEQFF. CDR3 DNA sequence: TGTGCCAGCAGCTTCCCGTCCGCCGGGACTAGCGGTCCAGAGCAGTTCTTC.

This clonotype has just a few counts. The rearrangement links TRBV20-1 to TRBJ2-3; weak D call: TRBD2 (5 bases). The CDR3 spans 13 residues. Germline V gene lookup returns CDR1 DFQATT and CDR2 SNEGSKA (reference sequence). V was pared by 0 bases and J by 10 bases, with 14 bases between. CDR3 sequence reads: CSARDPTGVPQYF. CDR3 nucleotides: TGCAGTGCTAGAGATCCGACCGGGGTTCCGCAGTATTTT.

The chain couples TRBV29-1 to TRBJ2-1; D could derive from TRBD1 or TRBD2 (5 bases each). This CDR3 region has 11 residues. V lost 0 bases to trimming and J lost 12 bases, with 9 bases between them. Looked up from germline, CDR1 is SQVTM and CDR2 is ANQGSEA. Here the CDR3 DNA reads TGCAGCGTTGAAGATGGGGGACCGCAGTTCTTC. Translated: CSVEDGGPQFF.

The chain recombines TRBV20-1 with TRBJ2-4; D may match TRBD1 or TRBD2 (5 bases each). The CDR3 length is 12 residues. V was clipped by 7 bases and J by 1 base, with 8 bases between them. The germline CDR1 and CDR2 sequences are DFQATT and SNEGSKA (reference sequence). The CDR3 sequence: CSGGEAKNIQYF. For the CDR3, the DNA is TGCAGTGGAGGGGAGGCCAAAAACATTCAGTACTTC.

The chain joins TRBV6-1 to TRBJ1-4; 7 positions match TRBD1. CDR3 size: 14 residues. Germline lookup yields CDR1 MNHNS and CDR2 SASEGT. V dropped 7 bases and J dropped 7; count of bases not matched to a gene: 9. CDR3 bases: TGTGCCAGCAATATTCGACAGGGAAGTGAAAAACTGTTTTTT. Amino acids: CASNIRQGSEKLFF.

This clonotype showed up just a few times. The rearrangement uses TRBV20-1 and TRBJ1-1, with unresolved D. Trimming pared 0 bases from V and 4 bases from J, leaving 9 bases between. Germline values: CDR1 DFQATT, CDR2 SNEGSKA (reference sequence). The length of the CDR3 is 13 residues. CDR3 region: CSARDGTGTEAFF. The CDR3 DNA reads as TGCAGTGCTAGAGATGGCACTGGCACTGAAGCTTTCTTT.

V gene TRBV3-1 combines with J gene TRBJ2-1, with 9 bases identical to TRBD1. Germline assignment: CDR1 LGHDT and CDR2 YNNKEL (reference sequence). The V and J ends lost 1 base and 12 bases, in that order; junction bases with no gene match: 13. The CDR3 is 16 amino acids. The CDR3 here is CASSQGGLQGALGQFF. The CDR3 nucleotides are TGTGCCAGCAGCCAAGGGGGCTTACAGGGGGCGTTGGGGCAGTTCTTC.

The chain has TRBV5-6 and TRBJ1-2, with D maybe TRBD1 (5 bases). The CDR3 spans 13 residues. The V end lost 4 bases, the J end lost 5 bases, and 12 bases lay between the germline ends. Germline V gives CDR1 SGHDT, CDR2 YYEEEE. The CDR3 nucleotides read TGTGCCAGCAGCGGAGGGACCAGTTATGGCTACACCTTC. This encodes CASSGGTSYGYTF. The full variable domain, rest sourced from reference TRBV5-6 and TRBJ1-2, is DAGVTQSPTHLIKTRGQQVTLRCSPKSGHDTVSWYQQALGQGPQFIFQYYEEEERQRGNFPDRFSGHQFPNYSSELNVNALLLGDSALYLCASSGGTSYGYTFGSGTRLTVV.

Only a few counts were recorded for this clonotype. This chain uses TRBV20-1 with TRBJ2-3; 9 bases line up with TRBD2. Germline CDR1 DFQATT, CDR2 SNEGSKA (reference sequence). V shed 0 bases, J shed 6 bases, and the junction held 10 bases outside the gene matches. CDR3 length: 16 amino acids. As DNA, the CDR3 is TGCAGTGCTAGAGATTCTCTCGCGGGGGGGCCCGATACGCAGTATTTT. Translating it yields CSARDSLAGGPDTQYF.

This clonotype occurred a few times. A read error may account for a junction end that differs from germline. The chain employs TRBV20-1 and TRBJ2-3; 7 bases fit TRBD2. There are 14 residues in the CDR3. Germline V gene sequence: CDR1 DFQATT, CDR2 SNEGSKA (reference sequence). The CDR3 region has the DNA TGCAGTGCGAGAGGCGGGGGTACCACAGATACGCAGTATTTT. Residues: CSARGGGTTDTQYF.

This clonotype was observed a few times. The chain carries TRBV5-1 and TRBJ1-2; D is ambiguous. Germline lookup yields CDR1 SGHRS and CDR2 YFSETQ. CDR3 length: 10 residues. The V end was cut by 6 bases, the J end by 4 bases, with 4 bases between. Written as DNA, the CDR3 is TGCGCCAGCACCGGCTATGGCTACACCTTC. It yields the protein CASTGYGYTF.

This clonotype was counted only a few times. The V and J genes are TRBV20-1 and TRBJ2-5; maybe TRBD2 (6 bases). Germline V gene lookup returns CDR1 DFQATT and CDR2 SNEGSKA (reference sequence). This CDR3 is 15 amino acids long. Deletions cut 5 bases from V and 6 bases from J, with 22 bases between. The CDR3 coding sequence is TGCAGTGCTCCCGAGTACGGGGAGGTCAGGAAGACCCAGTACTTC. Its translation: CSAPEYGEVRKTQYF.

The CDR3 sequence is CASSLGLAGGTNEQFF. The CDR3, as DNA: TGCGCCAGCAGCTTGGGACTAGCGGGGGGGACAAATGAGCAGTTCTTC. This chain links TRBV5-1 with TRBJ2-1; 14 nucleotides align to TRBD2. V gave up 0 bases and J gave up 7 bases; unmatched junction bases: 3. Per the germline V gene, CDR1 is SGHRS and CDR2 is YFSETQ. The CDR3 covers 16 residues.